This T cell receptor beta chain is drawn from a study of beta chain features in type 1 diabetes. The CDR3 sequence is 12 residues long. CDR1 MDHEN and CDR2 SYDVKM come from the germline V gene. The sequenced template was cDNA made from the entire isolated RNA. Sequencing used immunoSEQ multiplex PCR; TCRdb keeps in-frame clones, though not all of them. Among just over 450,000 clones listed, approximately 30% were seen once. This chain links TRBV28 with TRBJ2-4, with D possibly TRBD2 on 6 matching bases. The source of this sequence is a man between 18 and 29 years old in good health. The material sequenced was naive CD4+ T cells from blood. The CDR3, as DNA: TGTGTCACCGGGGGAAAAGGAAACATTCAGTACTTC. Protein sequence: CVTGGKGNIQYF.